These 22 T cell receptor beta chains were all obtained from the same sample, sequenced in a study of blood T cell repertoires in COVID-19. The data were produced by immunoSEQ multiplex PCR, yet TCRdb's version contains in-frame clones alone and is incomplete. The table records about 150,000 clones, roughly 85% of them present only once. Input material: peripheral blood. The receptors originated from a human donor in a cohort sampled during active COVID-19.

This chain links TRBV15 with TRBJ2-7; D is undetermined. The CDR3 totals 14 residues. Germline V gene data show CDR1 as LNHNV and CDR2 as YYDKDF (reference sequence). V was trimmed by 1 base and J by 6 bases, leaving 13 bases between them. This CDR3 reads CATSRGAWAAEQYF. Here the CDR3 DNA reads TGTGCCACCAGCAGAGGGGCCTGGGCAGCCGAGCAGTACTTC.

This chain connects TRBV7-3 to TRBJ2-3, with 10 nucleotides matching TRBD2. In germline, CDR1 is SGHTA, CDR2 FQGTGA. V lost 1 base and J lost 4; bases outside the gene matches: 5. This CDR3 spans 16 amino acids. CDR3 protein: CASSLMSGGAADTQYF. As DNA, the CDR3 is TGTGCCAGCAGCTTAATGAGCGGGGGGGCCGCAGATACGCAGTATTTT.

The chain has TRBV6-5 and TRBJ1-3, with D hard to call. CDR3 length: 14 residues. Trimming removed 2 bases at V and 2 bases at J, with 7 bases between. CDR1 and CDR2 from the germline V gene are MNHEY and SVGAGI. The DNA for the CDR3 is TGTGCCAGCAGTTACGGAGGGCCTGGAAACACCATATATTTT. This translates into CASSYGGPGNTIYF.

The V and J genes are TRBV6-5 and TRBJ1-3, with TRBD1 as a possible D gene (5 bases). Per the germline V gene, CDR1 is MNHEY and CDR2 is SVGAGI. The CDR3 is 14 amino acids. V was cut by 6 bases and J by 4 bases, with 13 bases left in between. The chain's CDR3 is CASSTGGNGNTIYF. The CDR3 bases are TGTGCCAGCAGCACGGGGGGGAACGGAAACACCATATATTTT.

The genes are TRBV19 and TRBJ2-7, with D possibly matching TRBD2 (5 bases). Germline V gene data show CDR1 as LNHDA and CDR2 as SQIVND (reference sequence). The CDR3 runs 12 residues. V was pared by 3 bases and J by 5 bases, with 8 bases between. Written as DNA, the CDR3 is TGTGCCAGTAGTATCCCCGGGAACGAGCAGTACTTC. This sequence encodes CASSIPGNEQYF.

The rearrangement uses TRBV30 and TRBJ2-1; D is possibly TRBD1 or TRBD2 (6 bases each). Germline loops: CDR1 GTSNPN, CDR2 SVGIG (reference sequence). The CDR3 extends over 13 amino acids. Trimming removed 5 bases from V and 3 bases from J, with 11 bases in between. The CDR3 DNA reads TGTGCCTGGGGCGGGACACTCTACAATGAGCAGTTCTTC. Its translation: CAWGGTLYNEQFF. Based on the CDR3 plus reference TRBV30 and TRBJ2-1, the full variable domain is SQTIHQWPATLVQPVGSPLSLECTVEGTSNPNLYWYRQAAGRGLQLLFYSVGIGQISSEVPQNLSASRPQDRQFILSSKKLLLSDSGFYLCAWGGTLYNEQFFGPGTRLTVL.

V gene TRBV2 combines with J gene TRBJ1-3; D is perhaps TRBD1 (6 bases). The V and J ends lost 6 bases and 2 bases respectively, with 8 bases between them. Germline CDR1 SNHLY, CDR2 FYNNEI. CDR3 length: 13 residues. CDR3 sequence: CASRQGAGNTIYF. CDR3 nucleotides: TGTGCCAGCAGACAGGGCGCTGGAAACACCATATATTTT.

The chain combines TRBV9 with TRBJ2-3, with 8 bases fitting TRBD2. V shed 4 bases, J shed 0 bases, and the junction held 10 bases outside the gene matches. Germline V CDR1 and CDR2: SGDLS, YYNGEE. CDR3 length: 17 residues. This chain's CDR3 is CASSPGGRGASTDTQYF. Here the CDR3 DNA reads TGTGCCAGCAGCCCCGGAGGGCGGGGGGCTAGCACAGATACGCAGTATTTT.

V and J are TRBV19 and TRBJ1-4; possibly TRBD1 for D (6 bases). The V gene's germline CDR1 is LNHDA and CDR2 SQIVND (reference sequence). The CDR3 sequence is 13 residues long. Trimming removed 3 bases from V and 5 bases from J, with 7 bases in between. The CDR3 protein is CASSIRGNEKLFF. The CDR3 DNA sequence: TGTGCCAGTAGTATCAGGGGAAATGAAAAACTGTTTTTT.

The J gene is TRBJ2-1, the V gene TRBV9, with D perhaps TRBD1 (6 bases). Trimming pared 1 base from V and 8 bases from J, leaving 10 bases between. The CDR3 sequence is 13 residues long. Germline CDR1 SGDLS, CDR2 YYNGEE. The CDR3 sequence is CASSVNRVDEQFF. CDR3 sequence (DNA): TGTGCCAGCAGCGTAAACAGGGTTGATGAGCAGTTCTTC. The variable domain in full, completed from reference TRBV9 and TRBJ2-1, reads DSGVTQTPKHLITATGQRVTLRCSPRSGDLSVYWYQQSLDQGLQFLIQYYNGEERAKGNILERFSAQQFPDLHSELNLSSLELGDSALYFCASSVNRVDEQFFGPGTRLTVL.

The chain combines TRBV5-4 with TRBJ2-1, with D maybe TRBD2 (6 bases). CDR3 length: 15 residues. Germline loops: CDR1 SGHNT, CDR2 YYREEE (reference sequence). V lost 3 bases, J lost 1 base, and 11 bases lay in between. The CDR3 region is CASSSGSRSYNEQFF. CDR3 coding DNA: TGTGCCAGCAGCTCCGGGAGTAGGTCCTACAATGAGCAGTTCTTC.

The chain uses TRBV19 and TRBJ2-7, with 7 bases matching TRBD2. The germline CDR1 and CDR2 sequences are LNHDA and SQIVND (reference sequence). V was pared by 8 bases and J by 2 bases, with 6 bases of the junction left unmatched. There are 13 residues in the CDR3. CDR3 DNA sequence: TGTGCCAGTTCCCAGGGAGGGGCCTACGAGCAGTACTTC. Translating it yields CASSQGGAYEQYF. Full variable domain (missing parts from reference TRBV19 and TRBJ2-7): DGGITQSPKYLFRKEGQNVTLSCEQNLNHDAMYWYRQDPGQGLRLIYYSQIVNDFQKGDIAEGYSVSREKKESFPLTVTSAQKNPTAFYLCASSQGGAYEQYFGPGTRLTVT.

The chain combines TRBV9 with TRBJ1-6; tentative D call: TRBD1 (5 bases). The CDR3 is made up of 14 amino acids. Germline V CDR1 and CDR2: SGDLS, YYNGEE. The V and J ends lost 1 base and 8 bases respectively, with 10 bases between them. This chain's CDR3 is CASSVWEGDSPLHF. In DNA, the CDR3 is TGTGCCAGCAGCGTATGGGAAGGGGATTCACCCCTCCACTTT.

The chain recombines TRBV6-5 with TRBJ2-7; 8 bases fit TRBD1. Germline lookup yields CDR1 MNHEY and CDR2 SVGAGI. Trimming at V came to 0 bases and at J to 6 bases, leaving 4 bases not matched to a gene. The CDR3 loop spans 14 amino acids. CDR3 protein: CASSYSGQGGEQYF. The DNA for the CDR3 is TGTGCCAGCAGTTACTCAGGACAGGGAGGCGAGCAGTACTTC.

This chain joins TRBV5-1 and TRBJ2-6, with 7 bases matching TRBD1. Germline V lookup: CDR1 SGHRS, CDR2 YFSETQ. CDR3 length: 17 amino acids. The trim removed 4 bases at V and 0 bases at J, leaving 7 bases unmatched. CDR3 in DNA: TGCGCCAGCAGCCCAACGGGACAGAGCTCTGGGGCCAACGTCCTGACTTTC. As protein: CASSPTGQSSGANVLTF.

This sequence joins TRBV4-3 and TRBJ1-1; 8 nucleotides agree with TRBD1. The V segment lost 5 bases and the J segment 1 base; nucleotides outside the gene matches: 3. Germline CDR1 reads LGHNA; CDR2 reads YSLEER. The CDR3 covers 14 residues. In DNA form, the CDR3 reads TGCGCCAGCAGCACCGGACAGGGGAACACTGAAGCTTTCTTT. The encoded protein is CASSTGQGNTEAFF.

The V call is TRBV3-1 (or the pseudogene TRBV3-2), the J call TRBJ2-3; 12 bases match TRBD2. The CDR3 is made up of 15 amino acids. Germline CDR1 and CDR2: LGHDT and YNNKEL (reference sequence). The V gene end was trimmed by 4 bases and the J gene end by 8 bases; junction bases not matched to a gene: 7. The CDR3 bases are TGTGCCAGCAGCCCCCTACTAGCGGGGGGCGGTACGCAGTATTTT. It codes for CASSPLLAGGGTQYF.

This clone was observed a handful of times. The chain links TRBV19 to TRBJ2-7, with TRBD1 identical over 8 bases. Germline assignment: CDR1 LNHDA and CDR2 SQIVND (reference sequence). The ends lost 5 bases at V and 4 bases at J; junction bases unmatched: 4. CDR3 length: 13 residues. The CDR3 spells CASSLDREYEQYF. The CDR3 DNA sequence: TGTGCCAGTAGTTTGGACAGGGAGTACGAGCAGTACTTC.

The V call is TRBV6-5, the J call TRBJ2-7; 9 bases line up with TRBD2. CDR1 is MNHEY and CDR2 is SVGAGI in the germline V gene. V was pared by 6 bases and J by 2 bases, with 8 bases of the junction left unmatched. CDR3 length equals 15 residues. The CDR3 reads CASRPQTSGTYEQYF. DNA for the CDR3: TGTGCCAGCAGGCCACAGACTAGCGGAACCTACGAGCAGTACTTC.

The gene calls are TRBV19 and TRBJ1-2; TRBD1 is a possible D gene (6 bases). The V gene's germline CDR1 is LNHDA and CDR2 SQIVND (reference sequence). V lost 6 bases, J lost 2 bases, and 7 bases lay in between. There are 12 residues in the CDR3. CDR3 sequence reads: CASRTGNYGYTF. Here the CDR3 DNA reads TGTGCCAGTAGAACAGGGAACTATGGCTACACCTTC.

This chain joins TRBV10-2 and TRBJ2-7, with D unresolved. Per germline, CDR1 WSHSY and CDR2 SAAADI. CDR3 length: 18 amino acids. Trimming left V 1 base short and J 3 bases short, with 22 bases between. CDR3 amino acids: CASSEWALWVARHYEQYF. In DNA form, the CDR3 reads TGCGCCAGCAGTGAGTGGGCCCTCTGGGTTGCTCGGCACTACGAGCAGTACTTC.

V gene TRBV23-1 combines with J gene TRBJ2-3; the D gene is possibly TRBD1 (6 bases). TRBV23-1 is reported as an ORF; its role is uncertain. This CDR3 is 16 amino acids long. The V gene lost 0 bases and the J gene lost 4 bases, with 14 bases spanning the gap. The CDR3 loop reads CASSQSHRQGPDTQYF. In DNA, the CDR3 is TGCGCCAGCAGTCAATCGCATCGGCAGGGGCCAGATACGCAGTATTTT.